This T cell receptor beta chain was observed in a study of cytomegalovirus exposure and HLA in healthy donors. Study-wide results and limits: HLA-A and HLA-B allele assignments for most subjects were reportedly predicted accurately using TCR beta sequences. The authors considered a cluster of highly shared sequence variants likely to be a sequencing artifact.

PCR amplification relied on 60 Vbeta primers (plus 13 Jbeta primers). Produced via immunoSEQ multiplex PCR; TCRdb's table is partial and in-frame only. The sample consists of around 300,000 clones, about 66% of them appearing once. Points on this clone: The target antigen is unknown.

This CDR3 has 16 residues. With V trimmed by 4 bases and J by 2 bases, 5 bases remained unmatched. The germline V gene encodes CDR1 LNHDA and CDR2 SQIVND (reference sequence). Sequencing input: PBMCs. The rearrangement joins TRBV19 to TRBJ2-6, with 7 bases identical to TRBD1. The source of this sequence is a female donor in good health and CMV-seronegative. The CDR3 DNA reads as TGTGCCAGTAGTAAGGGGGCGCAAGCTGGGGCCAACGTCCTGACTTTC. Amino acids: CASSKGAQAGANVLTF.